The table lists the clone carrying this T cell receptor (beta chain) with a few counts. This CDR3 is built from 13 residues. J lost 6 bases, V lost 2 bases, and 1 base had no gene match. From germline, CDR1 is LGHDT and CDR2 YNNKEL (reference sequence). TCRdb reprocessed the 5' RACE reads with MiXCR, giving one entry per CDR3 protein. The sample includes approximately 46,000 distinct CDR3 sequences, roughly 12% of them seen just once. The data stem from a study of T-cell memory formation after mild COVID-19. This TCR came from a young man who had mild COVID-19 (a few samples of this study predate the infection). Cell type and time point are not known. Sequenced input: PBMCs or a T cell subset sorted from them (not recorded which). The V and J genes are TRBV3-1 and TRBJ1-5; 7 bases line up with TRBD1. The CDR3 DNA reads as TGTGCCAGCAGCCAAAGGGGGCTTCAGCCCCAGCATTTT. Amino acids: CASSQRGLQPQHF.